This is a list of T cell receptor beta chains from one sample in a study of T-cell reconstitution after alpha-beta-depleted transplantation in children. TCRdb used MiXCR to reprocess the PCR reads, holding one entry per CDR3 protein. Of roughly 590,000 distinct CDR3 sequences in the sample, 16% were seen once. This material consisted of PBMCs from the stem cell graft donor, taken from the stem cell graft. The source is a human donor who donated a stem cell graft to a child with acute myeloid leukemia. Each CDR3 is given with its conserved first and last residue. D genes are given only for firm matches. The listing skips clone size in some rows; elsewhere it reads once, few, many or a size class.

- TRBJ2-3 TRBV13 TRBD2 CASSLGGSSRDTQYF TGTGCCAGCAGCTTGGGGGGGAGTTCCAGAGATACGCAGTATTTT
many TRBJ2-5 TRBV20-1 - CSARGQAGGFAETQYF TGCAGTGCTAGAGGACAGGCCGGGGGTTTTGCTGAGACCCAGTACTTC
many TRBJ2-3 TRBV20-1 TRBD2 CSAPSGGTDTQYF TGCAGTGCGCCTAGCGGGGGCACAGATACGCAGTATTTT
many TRBJ2-1 TRBV5-6 TRBD1 CASSPDRGYNEQFF TGTGCCAGCAGCCCTGACAGGGGCTACAATGAGCAGTTCTTC
- TRBJ1-2 TRBV24-1 TRBD1 CATSSSGTGGYGYTF TGTGCCACCAGCTCGAGTGGGACAGGGGGCTATGGCTACACCTTC
many TRBJ2-2 TRBV7-2 TRBD2 CASKGGLAWTGELFF TGTGCCAGCAAGGGGGGACTAGCATGGACCGGGGAGCTGTTTTTT
few TRBJ2-5 TRBV7-9 TRBD2 CASSAGLGVVETQYF TGTGCCAGCAGCGCCGGACTAGGGGTCGTAGAGACCCAGTACTTC
many TRBJ2-7 TRBV20-1 TRBD1 CSARDPRGLSYEQYF TGCAGTGCTAGAGACCCCAGGGGGCTCTCCTACGAGCAGTACTTC
few TRBJ2-1 TRBV20-1 TRBD1 CSARDRSTGAYNEQFF TGCAGTGCTAGAGATAGGTCGACAGGGGCCTACAATGAGCAGTTCTTC
- TRBJ1-1 TRBV11-2 - CASSLVADMNTEAFF TGTGCCAGCAGCTTAGTGGCAGACATGAACACTGAAGCTTTCTTT
many TRBJ1-1 TRBV20-1 - CSSRQPEAFF TGCAGTTCTCGACAGCCTGAAGCTTTCTTT
many TRBJ2-2 TRBV12-3/TRBV12-4 - CASSRTGNTGELFF TGTGCCAGCAGCCGAACAGGGAACACCGGGGAGCTGTTTTTT
few TRBJ2-3 TRBV12-3/TRBV12-4 - CASSSLQGATGKDTQYF TGTGCCAGCAGTTCCCTTCAAGGGGCTACAGGAAAAGATACGCAGTATTTT
many TRBJ1-6 TRBV20-1 - CSAGTGLNSPLHF TGCAGTGCCGGGACGGGCCTTAATTCACCCCTCCACTTT
- TRBJ2-1 TRBV5-1 - CASGPGPINEQFF TGCGCCAGCGGCCCGGGACCTATCAATGAGCAGTTCTTC
many TRBJ2-5 TRBV10-3 TRBD1 CAIKAGTVQETQYF TGTGCCATCAAGGCCGGGACAGTTCAAGAGACCCAGTACTTC
many TRBJ2-2 TRBV9 - CASSVEGVGLNTGELFF TGTGCCAGCAGCGTAGAGGGTGTCGGGCTGAACACCGGGGAGCTGTTTTTT
many TRBJ2-1 TRBV13 - CASSTIEAEQFF TGTGCCAGCAGCACCATAGAAGCTGAGCAGTTCTTC
many TRBJ2-1 TRBV5-4 - CASSLSTSNGEQFF TGTGCCAGCAGCTTGTCAACTAGCAACGGGGAGCAGTTCTTC
- TRBJ2-5 TRBV7-2 TRBD1 CASSELTGEETQYF TGTGCCAGCAGCGAGTTGACAGGGGAAGAGACCCAGTACTTC
many TRBJ2-4 TRBV20-1 TRBD1 CSAHRGQGRQRVF TGCAGTGCACATCGGGGACAGGGCAGACAGAGGGTCTTC
many TRBJ1-1 TRBV20-1 TRBD1 CSANRQGMNTEAFF TGCAGTGCTAACAGACAGGGGATGAACACTGAAGCTTTCTTT
- TRBJ2-1 TRBV20-1 TRBD2 CSARGLVNYNEQFF TGCAGTGCTAGGGGACTAGTCAACTACAATGAGCAGTTCTTC